This entry lists 32 T cell receptor beta chains sequenced from one sample in a study of T cells after yellow fever vaccination. TCRdb re-analysed the 5' RACE reads in MiXCR, keeping a single row per CDR3 protein. The repertoire holds around 610,000 distinct CDR3 sequences, with approximately 13% as singletons. The sample was PBMCs, taken on the day of the yellow fever booster vaccination. Receptors were obtained from a man aged 25-40 years who received the YFV17D yellow fever vaccine.

The chain recombines TRBV20-1 with TRBJ1-2, with 9 bases lining up with TRBD1. The CDR3 extends over 13 amino acids. Per the germline V gene, CDR1 is DFQATT and CDR2 is SNEGSKA (reference sequence). Germline trimming cut 0 bases from V and 8 bases from J; bases unmatched to any gene: 4. CDR3 loop: CSARERTGEGYTF. In DNA form, the CDR3 reads TGCAGTGCTAGAGAGAGGACAGGGGAGGGCTACACCTTC.

This clonotype was seen more than once but under ten times. The chain recombines TRBV14 with TRBJ2-1; 7 bases align to TRBD2. Germline CDR1 and CDR2: SGHDN and FVKESK. The ends lost 6 bases at V and 0 bases at J; junction bases unmatched: 5. The CDR3 is made up of 15 amino acids. CDR3 loop: CASSGRESSYNEQFF. The CDR3 region has the DNA TGTGCCAGCAGTGGGCGGGAGAGCTCCTACAATGAGCAGTTCTTC.

This clonotype was seen repeatedly, ten times or more. The rearrangement uses TRBV4-3 and TRBJ2-4; the D is unclear. The CDR3 has 17 residues. V lost 0 bases to trimming and J lost 5 bases, with 17 bases between them. CDR1 LGHNA and CDR2 YSLEER come from the germline V gene. In DNA, the CDR3 is TGCGCCAGCAGCCAAGATCCGGACGACCGCCCCGAAAACATTCAGTACTTC. Translated, it gives CASSQDPDDRPENIQYF.

The chain carries TRBV6-2 or TRBV6-3 and TRBJ1-5, with D perhaps TRBD1 (5 bases). Germline CDR1 is MNHEY and CDR2 is SVGEGT. Trimming left V 5 bases short and J 5 bases short, with 7 bases between. The CDR3 loop spans 12 amino acids. CDR3 sequence (DNA): TGTGCCAGCAGTCAACAGGATCAGCCCCAGCATTTT. Its translation: CASSQQDQPQHF.

The table lists this clonotype with a few counts. V and J are TRBV14 and TRBJ2-2; 13 nucleotides line up with TRBD2. V lost 4 bases to trimming and J lost 3 bases; unmatched junction nucleotides: 23. This CDR3 spans 23 amino acids. CDR1 is SGHDN, CDR2 FVKESK, per germline. This chain's CDR3 is CASSPKSPRRGTSGTGYTGELFF. Written as DNA, the CDR3 is TGTGCCAGCAGCCCTAAATCGCCAAGAAGGGGGACTAGCGGGACGGGATACACCGGGGAGCTGTTTTTT.

This chain links TRBV15 with TRBJ1-4; 8 bases are shared with TRBD1. With 0 bases clipped from V and 7 bases from J, the junction kept 13 bases outside the gene matches. CDR3 length equals 18 residues. The V gene's germline CDR1 is LNHNV and CDR2 YYDKDF (reference sequence). The CDR3 sequence: CATSRDSRTGRVGEKLFF. CDR3 sequence (DNA): TGTGCCACCAGCAGAGATTCCCGGACAGGGCGCGTCGGTGAAAAACTGTTTTTT.

This clonotype has just a few counts. The chain employs TRBV7-2 and TRBJ2-3; 9 bases align to TRBD1. Germline V gene sequence: CDR1 SGHTA, CDR2 FQGNSA. The J segment lost 0 bases and the V segment lost 5 bases, leaving 6 bases of the junction unmatched. The CDR3 runs to 16 residues. CDR3 sequence reads: CASSVTGTGSTDTQYF. Written as DNA, the CDR3 is TGTGCCAGCAGCGTAACCGGGACAGGGAGCACAGATACGCAGTATTTT.

This clonotype appeared a few times. V gene TRBV28 combines with J gene TRBJ2-7; a weak D match, TRBD2 (5 bases). Trimming removed 5 bases from V and 13 bases from J, with 15 bases in between. Per germline, CDR1 MDHEN and CDR2 SYDVKM. The CDR3 has 11 amino acids. For the CDR3, the DNA is TGTGCCAGCAGTAGAGGACTGACAAGCTACTTC. Translated: CASSRGLTSYF. Variable domain in full (rest from reference TRBV28 and TRBJ2-7): DVKVTQSSRYLVKRTGEKVFLECVQDMDHENMFWYRQDPGLGLRLIYFSYDVKMKEKGDIPEGYSVSREKKERFSLILESASTNQTSMYLCASSRGLTSYFGPGTRLTVT.

This chain connects TRBV5-1 to TRBJ2-7, with no clear D. Germline V lookup: CDR1 SGHRS, CDR2 YFSETQ. With 4 bases removed from V and 2 bases from J, the gap between germline ends came to 16 bases. This CDR3 region has 15 residues. In nucleotides, the CDR3 is TGCGCCAGCAGCCGCTCCACCGGCCCTCCCTACGAGCAGTACTTC. It is translated as CASSRSTGPPYEQYF.

The chain has TRBV14 and TRBJ2-5, with 7 bases matching TRBD1. Germline V lookup: CDR1 SGHDN, CDR2 FVKESK. V dropped 4 bases and J dropped 5; count of bases not matched to a gene: 1. The CDR3 is made up of 12 amino acids. The CDR3 loop reads CASSRDSETQYF. The CDR3, as DNA: TGTGCCAGCAGCCGGGACAGTGAGACCCAGTACTTC.

This clonotype was found a few times. The V call is TRBV20-1, the J call TRBJ2-1; D gene unclear. The V end lost 2 bases, the J end lost 6 bases, and 8 bases lay between the germline ends. The germline gives CDR1 DFQATT, CDR2 SNEGSKA (reference sequence). The CDR3 has 12 residues. This CDR3 is CSARLPANEQFF. DNA for the CDR3: TGCAGTGCTAGACTCCCCGCCAATGAGCAGTTCTTC.

The gene calls are TRBV29-1 and TRBJ1-5; 10 bases map to TRBD1. Looked up from germline, CDR1 is SQVTM and CDR2 is ANQGSEA. The trim removed 4 bases at V and 6 bases at J, leaving 3 bases unmatched. The CDR3 is made up of 13 amino acids. The CDR3 spells CSVVGDRGQPQHF. CDR3 sequence (DNA): TGCAGCGTTGTAGGGGACAGGGGTCAGCCCCAGCATTTT.

This clonotype was picked up many times. The chain employs TRBV5-1 and TRBJ2-6; possibly TRBD2 for D (6 bases). This CDR3 spans 16 amino acids. V lost 4 bases and J 0 bases, leaving 11 bases between the germline ends. CDR1 SGHRS and CDR2 YFSETQ come from the germline V gene. CDR3 sequence (DNA): TGCGCCAGCAGCGGCGGGGCTAGCTCTGGGGCCAACGTCCTGACTTTC. The encoded protein is CASSGGASSGANVLTF.

The CDR3 DNA is TGTGCCAGCAGCTCAGACCTTAGCTCCTACAATGAGCAGTTCTTC. It encodes CASSSDLSSYNEQFF. The J gene is TRBJ2-1, the V gene TRBV5-4, with no clear D. This CDR3 comprises 15 residues. V was pared by 3 bases and J by 0 bases, with 10 bases between. CDR1 SGHNT and CDR2 YYREEE come from the germline V gene (reference sequence).

The rearrangement joins TRBV20-1 to TRBJ2-1; D unclear. CDR1 and CDR2 (germline): DFQATT, SNEGSKA (reference sequence). The CDR3 has 15 residues. Trimming removed 5 bases from V and 2 bases from J, with 16 bases in between. The CDR3 loop reads CSASLWDWTYNEQFF. The CDR3 bases are TGCAGTGCTTCCCTTTGGGATTGGACCTACAATGAGCAGTTCTTC.

The genes are TRBV20-1 and TRBJ1-5; tentatively, D is TRBD1 (5 bases). The CDR3 has 15 residues. Looked up from germline, CDR1 is DFQATT and CDR2 is SNEGSKA (reference sequence). Trimming shortened V by 3 bases and J by 7 bases, and 19 bases separated the two germline ends. CDR3: CSASRNGASGQPQHF. DNA of the CDR3: TGCAGTGCTAGCCGTAACGGGGCATCGGGCCAGCCCCAGCATTTT.

In this sample, this clonotype turned up a few times. This rearrangement joins TRBV7-9 to TRBJ1-5; D is unresolved. CDR1 is SEHNR and CDR2 is FQNEAQ in the germline V gene (reference sequence). The CDR3 loop spans 14 amino acids. V was pared by 5 bases and J by 6 bases, with 14 bases between. CDR3 nucleotides: TGTGCCAGCAGCCCTGGAACAGTGGGTCAGCCCCAGCATTTT. This encodes CASSPGTVGQPQHF. Looking up the rest from reference TRBV7-9 and TRBJ1-5 gives the full variable domain: DTGVSQNPRHKITKRGQNVTFRCDPISEHNRLYWYRQTLGQGPEFLTYFQNEAQLEKSRLLSDRFSAERPKGSFSTLEIQRTEQGDSAMYLCASSPGTVGQPQHFGDGTRLSIL.

This clonotype showed up just a few times. CDR3 sequence (DNA): TGTGCCAGCAGTTACTCCGGAGGGAGCCAAGAGACCCAGTACTTC. Translation gives CASSYSGGSQETQYF. The V call is TRBV6-5, the J call TRBJ2-5; maybe TRBD2 (6 bases). V was trimmed by 0 bases and J by 1 base, leaving 9 bases between them. The germline gives CDR1 MNHEY, CDR2 SVGAGI. This CDR3 spans 15 amino acids.

This clonotype came up a few times. The genes are TRBV6-1 and TRBJ2-7, with a possible D match to TRBD1 (6 bases). Germline values: CDR1 MNHNS, CDR2 SASEGT. CDR3 length: 14 amino acids. Between the trimmed V and J ends, which lost 6 bases and 0 bases, there was a span of 12 bases. The CDR3 spells CASRRGYSSYEQYF. CDR3 coding DNA: TGTGCCAGCAGAAGGGGGTATTCCTCCTACGAGCAGTACTTC.

The gene calls are TRBV4-3 and TRBJ2-7; unclear D gene. The CDR3 spans 16 residues. CDR1 LGHNA and CDR2 YSLEER come from the germline V gene. V was trimmed by 2 bases and J by 1 base, leaving 15 bases between them. The CDR3 here is CASSQIPGTPSYEQYF. The CDR3 bases are TGCGCCAGCAGCCAAATACCCGGAACGCCTTCCTACGAGCAGTACTTC.

CDR3: CASSLSREYGYTF. The CDR3 DNA reads as TGTGCCAGCAGCTTGTCCAGGGAATATGGCTACACCTTC. The chain uses TRBV7-2 and TRBJ1-2, with D perhaps TRBD1 (5 bases). The V gene's germline CDR1 is SGHTA and CDR2 FQGNSA. The CDR3 loop spans 13 amino acids. With 3 bases removed from V and 5 bases from J, the gap between germline ends came to 10 bases.

There are a few counts of this clonotype. The V gene is TRBV12-3 or TRBV12-4, the J gene TRBJ2-7; TRBD2 aligns across 7 bases. V was pared by 4 bases and J by 0 bases, with 6 bases of the junction left unmatched. The CDR3 totals 15 residues. The DNA of the CDR3 is TGTGCCAGCAGTTCCTCGGCTAGCGGCTCCTACGAGCAGTACTTC. This translates into CASSSSASGSYEQYF.

The table lists this clonotype with a few counts. The chain joins TRBV6-4 to TRBJ2-1, with D uncertain. The CDR3 has 16 amino acids. Germline V gives CDR1 MRHNA, CDR2 SNTAGT. Trimming left V 1 base short and J 0 bases short, with 10 bases between. CDR3 in amino acids: CASSDLARSSYNEQFF. The CDR3 bases are TGTGCCAGCAGTGACTTGGCTCGAAGCTCCTACAATGAGCAGTTCTTC.

Points on this clonotype: The germline gene is not matched at one end of the junction; a read error may be the cause. The chain uses TRBV7-6 and TRBJ2-3; D gene unclear. CDR3 length equals 13 residues. In germline, CDR1 is SGHVS, CDR2 FNYEAQ. CDR3 region: CAISLAETDTQYF. CDR3 sequence (DNA): TGTGCCATCAGCTTAGCTGAAACAGATACGCAGTATTTT.

V usage is TRBV9 and J usage is TRBJ2-3; 10 nucleotides align to TRBD2. CDR3 size: 15 residues. CDR1 is SGDLS, CDR2 YYNGEE, per germline. After removal of 4 bases from V and 4 bases from J, the junction contained 6 bases not matched to a gene. CDR3 nucleotides: TGTGCCAGCAGCTTAAGCGGGAGGGGCCCAGATACGCAGTATTTT. This encodes CASSLSGRGPDTQYF.

This clonotype showed up just a few times. The rearrangement uses TRBV5-4 and TRBJ2-2, with D uncertain. The germline V gene has CDR1 SGHNT and CDR2 YYREEE (reference sequence). This CDR3 is built from 18 residues. With 0 bases removed from V and 6 bases from J, the gap between germline ends came to 21 bases. The CDR3 sequence is CASSLALGFIEVPGELFF. CDR3 bases: TGTGCCAGCAGCTTGGCGTTGGGGTTCATAGAAGTTCCCGGGGAGCTGTTTTTT.

V is TRBV20-1 and J is TRBJ2-7; 7 positions match TRBD1. The germline V gene encodes CDR1 DFQATT and CDR2 SNEGSKA (reference sequence). The CDR3 has 11 residues. Trimming at V came to 7 bases and at J to 3 bases, leaving 3 bases not matched to a gene. CDR3 nucleotides: TGCAGTGGACAGGGAGACTACGAGCAGTACTTC. Its translation: CSGQGDYEQYF.

This clonotype occurred a few times. This chain connects TRBV19 to TRBJ2-5; D is undetermined. The CDR3 is 12 amino acids. The ends were cut back, 4 bases at V and 2 bases at J, with 5 bases in the middle. Germline values: CDR1 LNHDA, CDR2 SQIVND (reference sequence). The CDR3 coding sequence is TGTGCCAGTAGTAACCGACAAGAGACCCAGTACTTC. Its translation: CASSNRQETQYF.

The chain combines TRBV6-5 with TRBJ2-1; D possibly uses TRBD1 or TRBD2 (6 bases each). Looked up from germline, CDR1 is MNHEY and CDR2 is SVGAGI. The CDR3 covers 15 residues. Deletions cut 4 bases from V and 13 bases from J, with 23 bases between. The chain's CDR3 is CASSSTIGGLGEQFF. In DNA form, the CDR3 reads TGTGCCAGCAGTTCTACTATTGGGGGGCTTGGTGAACAGTTCTTC.

This chain joins TRBV5-1 and TRBJ2-3; TRBD2 might be the D (6 bases). The CDR3 loop spans 14 amino acids. V dropped 0 bases and J dropped 5 bases, with 10 bases sitting between them. Per the germline V gene, CDR1 is SGHRS and CDR2 is YFSETQ. CDR3 loop: CASSLAGVLDTQYF. CDR3 bases: TGCGCCAGCAGCTTGGCGGGAGTTTTAGATACGCAGTATTTT.

The DNA for the CDR3 is TGTGCCAGCAGTACCGACAGCGGAAACTATGGCTACACCTTC. It codes for CASSTDSGNYGYTF. The J gene is TRBJ1-2, the V gene TRBV5-6; possibly TRBD1 for D (5 bases). This CDR3 contains 14 residues. V was cut by 5 bases and J by 2 bases, with 13 bases left in between. Germline V CDR1 and CDR2: SGHDT, YYEEEE.

There are a few counts of this clonotype. The chain carries TRBV6-1 and TRBJ2-7; 7 bases are a match to TRBD2. Germline trimming cut 7 bases from V and 3 bases from J; bases unmatched to any gene: 15. The CDR3 is made up of 16 amino acids. Looked up from germline, CDR1 is MNHNS and CDR2 is SASEGT. The CDR3 coding sequence is TGTGCCAGCACCCCGGGCGGGAGTAGGGGCTTCTACGAGCAGTACTTC. Amino acid sequence: CASTPGGSRGFYEQYF.